A single sample gave rise to the 21 T cell receptor beta chains below, sequenced in a study of long-term antiretroviral therapy in people with HIV. The assay, immunoSEQ v3.0, was run at survey level. The data were produced by immunoSEQ multiplex PCR, yet TCRdb's version contains in-frame clones alone and is incomplete. The sample includes roughly 28,000 clones, approximately 80% seen only once; the top ten take approximately 7.8%. Source: unsorted PBMCs, taken 0.3 years after starting antiretroviral therapy. These TCRs come from a man aged 35 to 55 with HIV.

The chain links TRBV28 to TRBJ2-7; no clear D gene. V was clipped by 3 bases and J by 5 bases, with 8 bases between them. The CDR3 runs to 12 residues. Germline CDR1 is MDHEN and CDR2 is SYDVKM. The CDR3 loop reads CASSFSTDEQYF. The CDR3, as DNA: TGTGCCAGCAGTTTCTCAACGGACGAGCAGTACTTC.

The chain employs TRBV29-1 and TRBJ2-7; D is undetermined. V shed 3 bases and J shed 5 bases, with 11 bases lying between them. In germline, CDR1 is SQVTM, CDR2 ANQGSEA. The CDR3 has 12 amino acids. CDR3: CSVDLAADEQYF. The CDR3, as DNA: TGCAGCGTTGATCTGGCAGCAGACGAGCAGTACTTC.

This rearrangement joins TRBV9 to TRBJ1-1, with TRBD1 as a possible D gene (5 bases). Trimming removed 4 bases at V and 4 bases at J, with 17 bases between. CDR1 and CDR2 from the germline V gene are SGDLS and YYNGEE. The CDR3 loop spans 15 amino acids. CDR3 loop: CASSPGRGWVTEAFF. The CDR3, as DNA: TGTGCCAGCAGCCCCGGTCGGGGGTGGGTCACTGAAGCTTTCTTT.

The genes are TRBV18 and TRBJ2-6; no clear D. Trimming shortened V by 4 bases and J by 0 bases, and 16 bases separated the two germline ends. Germline V gene sequence: CDR1 KGHSH, CDR2 LQKENI. CDR3 length: 18 residues. The CDR3 spells CASSRDGAQHSGANVLTF. The CDR3 coding sequence is TGTGCCAGCTCACGAGACGGAGCCCAACACTCTGGGGCCAACGTCCTGACTTTC.

The DNA of the CDR3 is TGCGCCAGCAGCCAAGACCCCGTGGCAGGGGCTCAAGACGAGCAGTACTTC. Encoded protein: CASSQDPVAGAQDEQYF. This rearrangement joins TRBV4-3 to TRBJ2-7; TRBD1 is a possible D gene (6 bases). Per germline, CDR1 LGHNA and CDR2 YSLEER. V was cut by 0 bases and J by 5 bases, with 20 bases left in between. CDR3 length equals 17 residues.

This clone appeared once. This chain links TRBV7-6 with TRBJ2-7; 10 bases map to TRBD1. The V and J ends lost 3 bases and 7 bases, in that order; junction bases with no gene match: 3. The CDR3 is made up of 13 amino acids. Germline CDR1 and CDR2: SGHVS and FNYEAQ. CDR3 in amino acids: CASSLTGGGEQYF. In nucleotides, the CDR3 is TGTGCCAGCAGCTTGACAGGGGGCGGTGAGCAGTACTTC.

J is TRBJ2-5 and V is TRBV2; unclear D gene. Germline V gene data show CDR1 as SNHLY and CDR2 as FYNNEI. The CDR3 totals 12 residues. V was clipped by 7 bases and J by 2 bases, with 8 bases between them. The DNA of the CDR3 is TGTGCCAGCACACTAACTCAAGAGACCCAGTACTTC. It codes for CASTLTQETQYF. Supplemented by reference TRBV2 and TRBJ2-5, the full variable domain reads EPEVTQTPSHQVTQMGQEVILRCVPISNHLYFYWYRQILGQKVEFLVSFYNNEISEKSEIFDDQFSVERPDGSNFTLKIRSTKLEDSAMYFCASTLTQETQYFGPGTRLLVL.

Comment on this clone: Different DNA sequences within this sample yield the same CDR3. This chain links TRBV7-6 with TRBJ1-1; 7 nucleotides align to TRBD1. Germline V lookup: CDR1 SGHVS, CDR2 FNYEAQ. The CDR3 is 13 amino acids. V gave up 2 bases and J gave up 5 bases; unmatched junction bases: 2. The CDR3 here is CASSLTGATEAFF. CDR3 coding DNA: TGTGCCAGCAGCTTAACAGGGGCAACTGAAGCTTTCTTT.

The chain combines TRBV27 with TRBJ2-6, with 8 bases identical to TRBD1. This CDR3 is 17 amino acids long. CDR1 MNHEY and CDR2 SMNVEV come from the germline V gene (reference sequence). Trimming removed 4 bases from V and 4 bases from J; junction bases left unmatched: 9. The CDR3 sequence: CASSWDRRGSGANVLTF. In DNA form, the CDR3 reads TGTGCCAGCAGTTGGGACAGGAGAGGGTCCGGGGCCAACGTCCTGACTTTC. Together with reference TRBV27 and TRBJ2-6, the CDR3 gives the full variable domain: EAQVTQNPRYLITVTGKKLTVTCSQNMNHEYMSWYRQDPGLGLRQIYYSMNVEVTDKGDVPEGYKVSRKEKRNFPLILESPSPNQTSLYFCASSWDRRGSGANVLTFGAGSRLTVL.

The sample holds one count of this clone. This chain links TRBV7-9 with TRBJ2-3; 9 bases match TRBD2. The V gene's germline CDR1 is SEHNR and CDR2 FQNEAQ (reference sequence). The CDR3 has 15 amino acids. With V trimmed by 3 bases and J by 6 bases, 7 bases remained unmatched. The CDR3 coding sequence is TGTGCCAGCAGCTTGCTTGGCGGGGGGGTGGATACGCAGTATTTT. Translation: CASSLLGGGVDTQYF.

This clone was seen once. The chain uses TRBV6-6 and TRBJ1-3, with 7 bases identical to TRBD1. The germline V gene has CDR1 MNHNY and CDR2 SVGAGI (reference sequence). CDR3 length: 16 residues. J lost 1 base, V lost 2 bases, and 5 bases had no gene match. The CDR3 protein is CASSYVTTGSGNTIYF. The CDR3 nucleotides read TGTGCCAGCAGTTACGTGACGACAGGGTCTGGAAACACCATATATTTT.

This chain links TRBV5-1 with TRBJ1-6; the D gene is possibly TRBD1 (6 bases). Per germline, CDR1 SGHRS and CDR2 YFSETQ. V lost 6 bases and J 3 bases, leaving 13 bases between the germline ends. This CDR3 has 15 residues. The CDR3: CASTTGHFYNSPLHF. The DNA of the CDR3 is TGCGCCAGCACCACGGGACACTTCTATAATTCACCCCTCCACTTT.

The chain carries TRBV19 and TRBJ2-7; 9 bases align to TRBD1. The CDR3 length is 15 residues. Germline lookup yields CDR1 LNHDA and CDR2 SQIVND (reference sequence). V lost 5 bases, J lost 6 bases, and 11 bases stayed unmatched. DNA of the CDR3: TGTGCCAGTAGTGTCCGGGGACAGGGAGGATTCGAGCAGTACTTC. Protein: CASSVRGQGGFEQYF.

This clone was counted a few times. The chain links TRBV18 to TRBJ1-2; possibly TRBD1 for D (5 bases). CDR1 and CDR2 (germline): KGHSH, LQKENI. CDR3 length: 14 amino acids. Trimming took 6 bases from V and 1 from J, leaving 12 bases between them. This chain's CDR3 is CASSPRDGNYGYTF. CDR3 coding DNA: TGTGCCAGCTCCCCCAGGGACGGTAACTATGGCTACACCTTC. The whole variable domain, filled in from reference TRBV18 and TRBJ1-2, reads NAGVMQNPRHLVRRRGQEARLRCSPMKGHSHVYWYRQLPEEGLKFMVYLQKENIIDESGMPKERFSAEFPKEGPSILRIQQVVRGDSAAYFCASSPRDGNYGYTFGSGTRLTVV.

This clone has a single count. The chain carries TRBV7-9 and TRBJ2-3; unclear D gene. The CDR3 extends over 15 amino acids. Germline assignment: CDR1 SEHNR and CDR2 FQNEAQ (reference sequence). Trimming left V 1 base short and J 5 bases short, with 13 bases between. CDR3 in DNA: TGTGCCAGCAGCTTAGGCCTACCTGGAGTAGATACGCAGTATTTT. Its protein is CASSLGLPGVDTQYF.

The chain joins TRBV5-1 to TRBJ2-7; the D is unclear. V lost 2 bases, J lost 0 bases, and 6 bases lay in between. Germline V gene sequence: CDR1 SGHRS, CDR2 YFSETQ. CDR3 length equals 13 residues. CDR3 residues: CASSFATSYEQYF. CDR3 DNA: TGCGCCAGCAGCTTCGCCACCTCCTACGAGCAGTACTTC.

This clone was seen just once. This chain joins TRBV4-3 and TRBJ1-5; tentatively, D is TRBD1 (5 bases). Germline V gives CDR1 LGHNA, CDR2 YSLEER. Trimming shortened V by 5 bases and J by 6 bases, and 14 bases separated the two germline ends. This CDR3 has 14 residues. CDR3 in amino acids: CASSLFGTGQPQHF. In DNA form, the CDR3 reads TGCGCCAGCAGCTTATTCGGGACGGGTCAGCCCCAGCATTTT.

The V gene is TRBV28, the J gene TRBJ2-7; D remains unclear. CDR3 length: 13 residues. The germline V gene has CDR1 MDHEN and CDR2 SYDVKM. Trimming shortened V by 9 bases and J by 0 bases, and 12 bases separated the two germline ends. For the CDR3, the DNA is TGTGCCAGTCGCGCCCCTAGCTCCTACGAGCAGTACTTC. Protein sequence: CASRAPSSYEQYF.

This chain uses TRBV14 with TRBJ1-1; D call uncertain. The length of the CDR3 is 13 residues. Germline CDR1 and CDR2: SGHDN and FVKESK. The germline V and J ends were trimmed by 0 bases and 10 bases, with 12 bases remaining between them. CDR3 coding DNA: TGTGCCAGCAGCCAAGATTTCCAGAGACGAGCTTTCTTT. Amino acid sequence: CASSQDFQRRAFF.

The chain has TRBV29-1 and TRBJ2-7, with 10 bases aligning to TRBD1. V shed 6 bases, J shed 4 bases, and the junction held 9 bases outside the gene matches. The length of the CDR3 is 14 residues. The V gene's germline CDR1 is SQVTM and CDR2 ANQGSEA. CDR3 nucleotides: TGCAGCGTGACGGGACAGGGGATCCCGTACGAGCAGTACTTC. This codes for CSVTGQGIPYEQYF.

The chain employs TRBV7-2 and TRBJ2-1; D ambiguous. The V gene lost 4 bases and the J gene lost 9 bases, with 13 bases spanning the gap. Per the germline V gene, CDR1 is SGHTA and CDR2 is FQGNSA. The CDR3 has 13 residues. CDR3 region: CASSSSYSSEQFF. The CDR3, as DNA: TGTGCCAGCAGCTCCTCGTACAGCTCTGAGCAGTTCTTC.